Below, 22 T cell receptor beta chains from the same sample are listed, as sequenced in a study of T cells after yellow fever vaccination. One entry per CDR3 protein results from TCRdb running MiXCR on the 5' RACE reads. The table shows 250,000 to 350,000 distinct CDR3 sequences, with approximately 8% occurring only once. The starting material was CD4+ T cells sorted from PBMCs, obtained 5 days after the yellow fever booster vaccination. Receptors originate from a man aged 18 to 30 who received the YFV17D yellow fever vaccine.

This clonotype was counted only a few times. This sequence joins TRBV5-1 and TRBJ1-4; no reliable D call. V lost 0 bases and J 7 bases, leaving 7 bases between the germline ends. The germline gives CDR1 SGHRS, CDR2 YFSETQ. The CDR3 runs to 13 residues. CDR3 protein: CASSLVTGEKLFF. The CDR3 DNA reads as TGCGCCAGCAGCTTGGTAACGGGTGAAAAACTGTTTTTT.

This clonotype occurred a few times. V usage is TRBV28 and J usage is TRBJ1-3, with D uncertain. Between the trimmed V and J ends, which lost 8 bases and 0 bases, there was a span of 11 bases. The CDR3 runs to 14 residues. CDR1 and CDR2 from the germline V gene are MDHEN and SYDVKM. The CDR3 loop is CASVPFPSGNTIYF. The CDR3 nucleotides read TGTGCCAGCGTTCCCTTCCCCTCTGGAAACACCATATATTTT.

This clonotype has only a few counts. The J gene is TRBJ2-7, the V gene TRBV12-3 or TRBV12-4, with D unclear. V was shortened by 7 bases and J by 1 base, with 2 bases between the two germline ends. There are 10 residues in the CDR3. The CDR3 nucleotides are TGTGCCAGCATTTCCTACGAGCAGTACTTC. Protein sequence: CASISYEQYF.

The V call is TRBV12-3 or TRBV12-4, the J call TRBJ1-1, with 8 nucleotides matching TRBD1. V lost 6 bases, J lost 6 bases, and 6 bases stayed unmatched. CDR3 length: 13 amino acids. The CDR3 DNA reads as TGTGCCAGCAGCTTGCGGGACAGGTCTGAAGCTTTCTTT. This translates into CASSLRDRSEAFF.

This clonotype was counted ten times or more. The chain employs TRBV7-2 and TRBJ2-3; D is possibly TRBD1 (5 bases). Looked up from germline, CDR1 is SGHTA and CDR2 is FQGNSA. V was cut by 5 bases and J by 2 bases, with 11 bases left in between. The CDR3 spans 14 residues. CDR3 in amino acids: CASSRWGPTDTQYF. CDR3 in DNA: TGTGCCAGCAGCAGATGGGGCCCCACAGATACGCAGTATTTT.

The chain carries TRBV9 and TRBJ2-5; D gene ambiguous. Deletions cut 0 bases from V and 7 bases from J, with 10 bases between. The CDR3 spans 13 residues. Germline V gene lookup returns CDR1 SGDLS and CDR2 YYNGEE. The CDR3 sequence: CASSVAPTGTQYF. The CDR3, as DNA: TGTGCCAGCAGCGTAGCCCCAACGGGGACCCAGTACTTC.

This chain connects TRBV29-1 to TRBJ1-1, with a possible D match to TRBD1 (5 bases). Trimming removed 5 bases at V and 3 bases at J, with 16 bases between. The CDR3 totals 14 residues. Germline V CDR1 and CDR2: SQVTM, ANQGSEA. CDR3 DNA sequence: TGCAGCGTTCAGAGGAAGGGGTTGTACACTGAAGCTTTCTTT. Protein sequence: CSVQRKGLYTEAFF.

This clonotype was recorded at least ten times. The rearrangement joins TRBV11-2 to TRBJ2-4; D ambiguous. V shed 0 bases and J shed 4 bases, with 4 bases lying between them. Looked up from germline, CDR1 is SGHAT and CDR2 is FQNNGV. CDR3 length: 13 amino acids. The CDR3 protein is CASSLERKNIQYF. In nucleotides, the CDR3 is TGTGCCAGCAGCTTAGAGAGGAAAAACATTCAGTACTTC.

The chain is built from TRBV24-1 and TRBJ2-5; D tentatively fits TRBD1 or TRBD2 (5 bases each). This CDR3 region has 14 residues. V lost 10 bases, J lost 2 bases, and 16 bases lay in between. The germline V gene encodes CDR1 KGHDR and CDR2 SFDVKD. CDR3 sequence reads: CATRRTTQQETQYF. CDR3 DNA: TGTGCCACTCGGAGGACAACGCAACAAGAGACCCAGTACTTC.

This clonotype was seen only a few times. V gene TRBV5-1 combines with J gene TRBJ2-5; TRBD2 aligns across 14 bases. The CDR3 sequence is 17 residues long. CDR1 is SGHRS and CDR2 is YFSETQ in the germline V gene. The trim removed 4 bases at V and 6 bases at J, leaving 11 bases unmatched. The CDR3: CASSDGLAGGSLKTQYF. The CDR3 DNA sequence: TGCGCCAGCAGCGATGGACTAGCGGGGGGCTCGTTAAAGACCCAGTACTTC.

The J gene is TRBJ2-7, the V gene TRBV6-2 or TRBV6-3; maybe TRBD2 (7 bases). CDR1 is MNHEY and CDR2 is SVGEGT in the germline V gene. Deletions cut 8 bases from V and 0 bases from J, with 29 bases between. The CDR3 spans 19 residues. CDR3 sequence: CASSSQHRTSGGASYEQYF. CDR3 in DNA: TGTGCCAGCTCATCTCAGCATCGAACGTCGGGGGGCGCCTCCTACGAGCAGTACTTC.

At least ten counts were recorded for this clonotype. V usage is TRBV12-3 or TRBV12-4 and J usage is TRBJ2-1; D gene unclear. The V gene lost 2 bases and the J gene lost 5 bases, with 7 bases spanning the gap. The CDR3 runs to 13 residues. The CDR3 region has the DNA TGTGCCAGCAGTTTAATCAGCGACAATGAGCAGTTCTTC. This codes for CASSLISDNEQFF.

This clonotype was observed many times. V is TRBV12-3 or TRBV12-4 and J is TRBJ1-4; the D is unclear. This CDR3 spans 13 amino acids. The V end lost 5 bases, the J end lost 8 bases, and 12 bases lay between the germline ends. In DNA, the CDR3 is TGTGCCAGCAGTCCCGGGCGAGGAGAAAAACTGTTTTTT. Translated: CASSPGRGEKLFF.

This clonotype was detected many times. The chain carries TRBV12-3 or TRBV12-4 and TRBJ2-1; 9 bases agree with TRBD2. The CDR3 length is 14 residues. V trimming: 9 bases; J trimming: 6 bases; junction bases outside the gene matches: 9. In DNA form, the CDR3 reads TGTGCCAGTCTTCGTCTAGCGGGGACCAATGAGCAGTTCTTC. This sequence encodes CASLRLAGTNEQFF.

This clonotype was observed a few times. This chain joins TRBV4-1 and TRBJ2-3, with D unresolved. CDR1 MGHRA and CDR2 YSYEKL come from the germline V gene. The CDR3 is made up of 18 amino acids. The V and J ends lost 6 bases and 0 bases respectively, with 22 bases between them. The CDR3 coding sequence is TGCGCCAGCAGTCACCCTATCAGGAAGAGACCTAGCACAGATACGCAGTATTTT. The encoded protein is CASSHPIRKRPSTDTQYF.

The chain uses TRBV4-2 and TRBJ1-2; 7 nucleotides align to TRBD1. J gave up 1 base and V 0 bases, and 2 bases lay outside the gene matches. Germline CDR1 is LGHNA and CDR2 is YNFKEQ. There are 15 residues in the CDR3. Here the CDR3 DNA reads TGTGCCAGCAGCCAAGAGCGGGACAGTAACTATGGCTACACCTTC. It translates to CASSQERDSNYGYTF.

This clonotype was found many times. The chain couples TRBV3-1 to TRBJ2-5; D perhaps matches TRBD1 (6 bases). Trimming removed 4 bases from V and 7 bases from J, with 13 bases in between. This CDR3 is 13 amino acids long. The germline V gene encodes CDR1 LGHDT and CDR2 YNNKEL (reference sequence). The CDR3 DNA reads TGTGCCAGCAGCCGGGACAACCTCGGGACCCAGTACTTC. It encodes CASSRDNLGTQYF.

This clonotype has just a few counts. The chain uses TRBV18 and TRBJ1-5, with 10 bases lining up with TRBD1. After removal of 3 bases from V and 7 bases from J, the junction contained 6 bases not matched to a gene. This CDR3 has 15 amino acids. Germline CDR1 reads KGHSH; CDR2 reads LQKENI. The CDR3 here is CASSPDRGRGQPQHF. CDR3 DNA sequence: TGTGCCAGCTCACCCGACAGGGGGCGAGGACAGCCCCAGCATTTT.

This clonotype appeared a few times. The chain couples TRBV4-3 to TRBJ1-2; D uncertain. The CDR3 extends over 12 amino acids. The ends were cut back, 1 base at V and 10 bases at J, with 10 bases in the middle. CDR1 is LGHNA, CDR2 YSLEER, per germline. CDR3 sequence reads: CASSQAGRAYTF. The CDR3 DNA reads TGCGCCAGCAGCCAAGCGGGTAGGGCCTACACCTTC.

V usage is TRBV5-1 and J usage is TRBJ2-3, with a possible D match to TRBD1 (5 bases). There are 17 residues in the CDR3. V lost 2 bases, J lost 3 bases, and 19 bases lay in between. CDR1 and CDR2 from the germline V gene are SGHRS and YFSETQ. The CDR3 region is CASSLGPRQGGTDTQYF. The CDR3 region has the DNA TGCGCCAGCAGCTTAGGCCCCCGGCAGGGCGGTACAGATACGCAGTATTTT.

This clonotype was counted only a few times. The junction departs from the called germline gene at one end, perhaps through a read error. The rearrangement links TRBV12-3 or TRBV12-4 to TRBJ1-5; 8 bases agree with TRBD1. The CDR3 is 14 residues long. This chain's CDR3 is CASSWAGGNQPQHF. CDR3 in DNA: TGTGCCAGCAGTTGGGCAGGGGGCAACCAGCCCCAGCATTTT.

In this sample, this clonotype turned up many times. The CDR3: CSGRTQPTDTQYF. CDR3 sequence (DNA): TGCAGTGGTAGGACTCAGCCCACAGATACGCAGTATTTT. The chain has TRBV20-1 and TRBJ2-3, with D possibly TRBD2 on 5 matching bases. The germline gives CDR1 DFQATT, CDR2 SNEGSKA (reference sequence). CDR3 length equals 13 residues. The V end lost 7 bases, the J end lost 2 bases, and 13 bases lay between the germline ends.